This T cell receptor (beta chain) appears in the sequencing data of a study of blood T cell repertoires in COVID-19. About the study: Both acute and convalescent COVID-19 samples were obtained from the United States, Italy and Spain. In each case, the material was cDNA or gDNA derived from T cells, B-cell-depleted T cells, or PBMCs.

The germline V gene encodes CDR1 SGHTA and CDR2 FQGNSA. J lost 3 bases, V lost 1 base, and 9 bases had no gene match. The CDR3 covers 16 residues. As handled by the study authors: Nucleated cell counts were estimated from reference gene primer amplification. Repertoires were generated with immunoSEQ multiplex PCR, while TCRdb's copy carries only in-frame clones and drops some. V and J calls and clone size are given by that table; D and trimming were obtained from the DNA. The data hold some 74,000 clones, with about four fifths observed a single time. Sequenced input: peripheral blood. The clonotype comes from a woman of 80 years or more with active or convalescent COVID-19. This chain links TRBV7-2 with TRBJ2-7; 7 nucleotides agree with TRBD1. The DNA of the CDR3 is TGTGCCAGCAGCTTAGGCCCGACAGGGCGAGACTACGAGCAGTACTTC. Translating it yields CASSLGPTGRDYEQYF.